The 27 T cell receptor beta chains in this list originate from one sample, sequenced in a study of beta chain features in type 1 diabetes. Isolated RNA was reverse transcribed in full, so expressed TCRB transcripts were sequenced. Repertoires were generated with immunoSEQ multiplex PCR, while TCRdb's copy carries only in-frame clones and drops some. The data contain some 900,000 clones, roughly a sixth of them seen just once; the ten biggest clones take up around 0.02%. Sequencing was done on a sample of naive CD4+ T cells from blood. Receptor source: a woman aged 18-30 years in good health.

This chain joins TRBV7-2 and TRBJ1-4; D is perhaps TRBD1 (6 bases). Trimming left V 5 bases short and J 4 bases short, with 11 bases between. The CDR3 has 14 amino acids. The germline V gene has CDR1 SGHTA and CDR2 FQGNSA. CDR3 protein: CASSLRQDNEKLFF. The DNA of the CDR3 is TGTGCCAGCAGCCTAAGACAGGATAATGAAAAACTGTTTTTT. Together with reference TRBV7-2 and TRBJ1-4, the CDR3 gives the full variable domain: GAGVSQSPSNKVTEKGKDVELRCDPISGHTALYWYRQSLGQGLEFLIYFQGNSAPDKSGLPSDRFSAERTGGSVSTLTIQRTQQEDSAVYLCASSLRQDNEKLFFGSGTQLSVL.

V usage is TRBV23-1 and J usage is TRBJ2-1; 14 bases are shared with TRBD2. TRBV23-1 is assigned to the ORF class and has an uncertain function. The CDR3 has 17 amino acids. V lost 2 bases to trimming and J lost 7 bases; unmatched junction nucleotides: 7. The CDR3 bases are TGCGCCAGCAGTCAAGAAACCGGGACTAGCGGGAGTAATGAGCAGTTCTTC. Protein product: CASSQETGTSGSNEQFF.

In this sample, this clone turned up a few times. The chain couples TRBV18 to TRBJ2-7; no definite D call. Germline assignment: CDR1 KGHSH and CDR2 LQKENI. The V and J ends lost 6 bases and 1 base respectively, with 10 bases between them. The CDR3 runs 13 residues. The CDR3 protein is CASSATDSYEQYF. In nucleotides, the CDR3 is TGTGCCAGCTCGGCGACGGATTCCTACGAGCAGTACTTC. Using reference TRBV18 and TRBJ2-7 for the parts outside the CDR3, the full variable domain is NAGVMQNPRHLVRRRGQEARLRCSPMKGHSHVYWYRQLPEEGLKFMVYLQKENIIDESGMPKERFSAEFPKEGPSILRIQQVVRGDSAAYFCASSATDSYEQYFGPGTRLTVT.

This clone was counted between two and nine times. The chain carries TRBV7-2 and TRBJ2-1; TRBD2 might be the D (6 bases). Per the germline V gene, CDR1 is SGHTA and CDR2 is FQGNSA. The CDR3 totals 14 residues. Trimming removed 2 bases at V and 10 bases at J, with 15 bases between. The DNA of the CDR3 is TGTGCCAGCAGCTTATCTTTCGGACTACCCGAGCAGTTCTTC. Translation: CASSLSFGLPEQFF.

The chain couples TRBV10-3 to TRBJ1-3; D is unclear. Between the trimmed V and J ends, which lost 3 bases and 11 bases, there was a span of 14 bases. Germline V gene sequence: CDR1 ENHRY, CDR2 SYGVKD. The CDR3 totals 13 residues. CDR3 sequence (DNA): TGTGCCATCAGTGAAGGGTCATTGGGCGCCATATATTTT. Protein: CAISEGSLGAIYF.

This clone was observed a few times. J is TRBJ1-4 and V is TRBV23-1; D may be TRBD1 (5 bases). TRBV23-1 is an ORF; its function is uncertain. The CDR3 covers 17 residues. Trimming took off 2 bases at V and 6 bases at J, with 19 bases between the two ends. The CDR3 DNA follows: TGCGCCAGCAGTCAAGCTAAAGCTGGGCAGGGCGATGAAAAACTGTTTTTT. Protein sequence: CASSQAKAGQGDEKLFF.

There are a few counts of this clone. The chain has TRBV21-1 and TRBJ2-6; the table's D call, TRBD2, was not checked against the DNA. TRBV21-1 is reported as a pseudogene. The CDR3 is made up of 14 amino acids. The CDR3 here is CASRGGFGANVLTF. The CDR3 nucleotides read TGTGCCAGCCGCGGGGGTTTTGGGGCCAACGTCCTGACTTTC.

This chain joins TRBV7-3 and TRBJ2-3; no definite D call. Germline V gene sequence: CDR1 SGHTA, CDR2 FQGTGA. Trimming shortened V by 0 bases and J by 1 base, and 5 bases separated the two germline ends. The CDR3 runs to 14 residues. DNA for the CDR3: TGTGCCAGCAGCTTAACTAGCCGCACAGATACGCAGTATTTT. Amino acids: CASSLTSRTDTQYF.

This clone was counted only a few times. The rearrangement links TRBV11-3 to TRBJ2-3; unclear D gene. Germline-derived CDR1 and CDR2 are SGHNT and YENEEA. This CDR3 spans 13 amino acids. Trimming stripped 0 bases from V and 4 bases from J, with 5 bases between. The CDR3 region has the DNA TGTGCCAGCAGCTTAGAATCAGCAGATACGCAGTATTTT. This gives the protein CASSLESADTQYF. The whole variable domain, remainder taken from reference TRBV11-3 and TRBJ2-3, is EAGVVQSPRYKIIEKKQPVAFWCNPISGHNTLYWYLQNLGQGPELLIRYENEEAVDDSQLPKDRFSAERLKGVDSTLKIQPAELGDSAVYLCASSLESADTQYFGPGTRLTVL.

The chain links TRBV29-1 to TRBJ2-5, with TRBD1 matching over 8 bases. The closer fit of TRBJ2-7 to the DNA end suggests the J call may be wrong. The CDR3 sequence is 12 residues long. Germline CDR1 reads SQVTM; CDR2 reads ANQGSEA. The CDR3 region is CSVLTGVLEQYF. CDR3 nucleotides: TGCAGCGTCTTGACAGGGGTTCTCGAGCAGTACTTC.

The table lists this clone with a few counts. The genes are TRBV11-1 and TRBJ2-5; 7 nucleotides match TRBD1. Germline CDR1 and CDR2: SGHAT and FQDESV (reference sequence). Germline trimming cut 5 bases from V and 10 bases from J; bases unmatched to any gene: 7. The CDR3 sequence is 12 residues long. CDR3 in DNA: TGTGCCAGCAGCCCCAACCAGGGGGTCCAGTACTTC. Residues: CASSPNQGVQYF.

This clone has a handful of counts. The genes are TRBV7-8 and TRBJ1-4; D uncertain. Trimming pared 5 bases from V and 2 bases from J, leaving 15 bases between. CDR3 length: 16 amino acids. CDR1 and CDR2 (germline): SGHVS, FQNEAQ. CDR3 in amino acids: CASSLTPQETNEKLFF. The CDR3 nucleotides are TGTGCCAGCAGCCTCACCCCCCAGGAGACTAATGAAAAACTGTTTTTT.

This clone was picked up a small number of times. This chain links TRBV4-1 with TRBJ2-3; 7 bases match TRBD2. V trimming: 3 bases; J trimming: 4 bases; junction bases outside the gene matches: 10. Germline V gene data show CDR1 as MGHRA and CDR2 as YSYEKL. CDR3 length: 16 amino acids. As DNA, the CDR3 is TGCGCCAGCAGCCAGGGGGGAGCGGGAAGTGCAGATACGCAGTATTTT. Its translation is CASSQGGAGSADTQYF.

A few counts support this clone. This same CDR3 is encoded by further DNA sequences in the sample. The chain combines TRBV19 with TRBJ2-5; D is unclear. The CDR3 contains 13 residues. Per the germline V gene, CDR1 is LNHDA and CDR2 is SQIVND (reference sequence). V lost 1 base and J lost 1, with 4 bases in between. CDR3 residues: CASSIGSQETQYF. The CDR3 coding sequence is TGTGCCAGTAGTATAGGAAGCCAAGAGACCCAGTACTTC.

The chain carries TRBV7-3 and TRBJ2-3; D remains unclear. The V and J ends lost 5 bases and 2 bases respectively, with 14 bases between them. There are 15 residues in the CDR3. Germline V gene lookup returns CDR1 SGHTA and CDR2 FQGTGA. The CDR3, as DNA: TGTGCCAGCAGCCCTTCCATCGGCCACACAGATACGCAGTATTTT. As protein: CASSPSIGHTDTQYF.

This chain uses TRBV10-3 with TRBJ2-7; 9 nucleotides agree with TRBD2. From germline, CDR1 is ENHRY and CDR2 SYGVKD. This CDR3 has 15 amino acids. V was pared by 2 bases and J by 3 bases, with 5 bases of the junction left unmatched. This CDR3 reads CAISEGLARLYEQYF. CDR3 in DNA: TGTGCCATCAGTGAGGGACTAGCGCGCCTCTACGAGCAGTACTTC.

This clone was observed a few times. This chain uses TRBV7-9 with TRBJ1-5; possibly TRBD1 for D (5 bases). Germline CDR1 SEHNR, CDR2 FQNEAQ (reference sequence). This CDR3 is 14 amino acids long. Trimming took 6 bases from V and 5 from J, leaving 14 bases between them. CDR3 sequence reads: CASSRGGTYQPQHF. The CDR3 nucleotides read TGTGCCAGCAGTCGCGGCGGGACCTATCAGCCCCAGCATTTT.

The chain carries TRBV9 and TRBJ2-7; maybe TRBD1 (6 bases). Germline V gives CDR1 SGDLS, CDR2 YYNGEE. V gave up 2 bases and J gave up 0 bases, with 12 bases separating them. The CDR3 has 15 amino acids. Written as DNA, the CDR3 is TGTGCCAGCAGCGTCCCAGGACAGACCTCCTACGAGCAGTACTTC. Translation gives CASSVPGQTSYEQYF.

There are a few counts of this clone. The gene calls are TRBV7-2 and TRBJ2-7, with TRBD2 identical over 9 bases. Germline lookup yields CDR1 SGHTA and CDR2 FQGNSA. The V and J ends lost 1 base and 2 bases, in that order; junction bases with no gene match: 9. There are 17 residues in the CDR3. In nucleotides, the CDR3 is TGTGCCAGCAGCTTAGGGGGCGGGAGGGCCGCCCCCTACGAGCAGTACTTC. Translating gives CASSLGGGRAAPYEQYF. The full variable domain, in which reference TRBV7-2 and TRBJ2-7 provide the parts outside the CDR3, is GAGVSQSPSNKVTEKGKDVELRCDPISGHTALYWYRQSLGQGLEFLIYFQGNSAPDKSGLPSDRFSAERTGGSVSTLTIQRTQQEDSAVYLCASSLGGGRAAPYEQYFGPGTRLTVT.

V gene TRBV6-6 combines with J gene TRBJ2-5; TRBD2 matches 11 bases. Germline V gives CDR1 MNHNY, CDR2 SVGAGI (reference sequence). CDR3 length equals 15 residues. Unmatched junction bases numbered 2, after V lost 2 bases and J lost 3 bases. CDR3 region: CASSYTTSGKETQYF. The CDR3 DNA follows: TGTGCCAGCAGTTACACGACTAGCGGGAAAGAGACCCAGTACTTC.

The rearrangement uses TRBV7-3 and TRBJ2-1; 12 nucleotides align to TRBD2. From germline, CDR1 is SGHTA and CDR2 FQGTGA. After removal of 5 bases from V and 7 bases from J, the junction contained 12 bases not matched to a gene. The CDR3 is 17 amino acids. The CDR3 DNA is TGTGCCAGCAGCCCGACCCCCCTAGCGGGAGGGCGGAATGAGCAGTTCTTC. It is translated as CASSPTPLAGGRNEQFF. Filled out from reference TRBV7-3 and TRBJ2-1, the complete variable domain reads GAGVSQTPSNKVTEKGKYVELRCDPISGHTALYWYRQSLGQGPEFLIYFQGTGAADDSGLPNDRFFAVRPEGSVSTLKIQRTERGDSAVYLCASSPTPLAGGRNEQFFGPGTRLTVL.

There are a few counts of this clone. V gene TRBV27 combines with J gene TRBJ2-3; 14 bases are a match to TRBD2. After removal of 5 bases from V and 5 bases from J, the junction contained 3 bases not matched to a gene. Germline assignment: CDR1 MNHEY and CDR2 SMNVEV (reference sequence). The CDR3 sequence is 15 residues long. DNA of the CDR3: TGTGCCAGCAGTCTGACTAGCGGGAGGGGAGATACGCAGTATTTT. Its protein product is CASSLTSGRGDTQYF.

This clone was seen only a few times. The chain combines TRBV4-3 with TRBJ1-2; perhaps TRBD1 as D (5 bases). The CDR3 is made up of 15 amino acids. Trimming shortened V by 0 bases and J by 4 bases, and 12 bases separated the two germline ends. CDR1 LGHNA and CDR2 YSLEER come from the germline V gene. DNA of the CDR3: TGCGCCAGCAGCCAAGATTCTGGGGGACCCTATGGCTACACCTTC. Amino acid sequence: CASSQDSGGPYGYTF.

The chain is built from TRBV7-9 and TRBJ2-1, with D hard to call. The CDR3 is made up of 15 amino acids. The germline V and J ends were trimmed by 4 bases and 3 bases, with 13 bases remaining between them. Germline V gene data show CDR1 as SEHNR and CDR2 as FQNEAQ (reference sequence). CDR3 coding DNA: TGTGCCAGCAGCTCCAGACAAGAAGACTACAATGAGCAGTTCTTC. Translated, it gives CASSSRQEDYNEQFF. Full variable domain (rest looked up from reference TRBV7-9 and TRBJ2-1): DTGVSQNPRHKITKRGQNVTFRCDPISEHNRLYWYRQTLGQGPEFLTYFQNEAQLEKSRLLSDRFSAERPKGSFSTLEIQRTEQGDSAMYLCASSSRQEDYNEQFFGPGTRLTVL.

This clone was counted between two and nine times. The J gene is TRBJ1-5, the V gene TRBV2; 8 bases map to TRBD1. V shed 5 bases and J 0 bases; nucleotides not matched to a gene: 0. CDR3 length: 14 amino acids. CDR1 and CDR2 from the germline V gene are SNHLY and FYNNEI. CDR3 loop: CASSQGASNQPQHF. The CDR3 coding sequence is TGTGCCAGCAGTCAGGGGGCTAGCAATCAGCCCCAGCATTTT.

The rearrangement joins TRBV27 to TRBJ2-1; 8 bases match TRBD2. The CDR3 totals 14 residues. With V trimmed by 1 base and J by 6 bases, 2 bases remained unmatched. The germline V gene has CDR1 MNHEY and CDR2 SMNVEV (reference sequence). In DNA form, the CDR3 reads TGTGCCAGCAGTTTATTGGGGACTAGCAATGAGCAGTTCTTC. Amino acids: CASSLLGTSNEQFF.

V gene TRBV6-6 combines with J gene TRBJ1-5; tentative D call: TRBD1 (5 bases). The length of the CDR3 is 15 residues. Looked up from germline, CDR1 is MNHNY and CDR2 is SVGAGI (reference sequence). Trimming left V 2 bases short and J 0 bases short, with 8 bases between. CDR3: CASSYLRGSNQPQHF. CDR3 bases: TGTGCCAGCAGTTACCTAAGGGGTAGCAATCAGCCCCAGCATTTT.